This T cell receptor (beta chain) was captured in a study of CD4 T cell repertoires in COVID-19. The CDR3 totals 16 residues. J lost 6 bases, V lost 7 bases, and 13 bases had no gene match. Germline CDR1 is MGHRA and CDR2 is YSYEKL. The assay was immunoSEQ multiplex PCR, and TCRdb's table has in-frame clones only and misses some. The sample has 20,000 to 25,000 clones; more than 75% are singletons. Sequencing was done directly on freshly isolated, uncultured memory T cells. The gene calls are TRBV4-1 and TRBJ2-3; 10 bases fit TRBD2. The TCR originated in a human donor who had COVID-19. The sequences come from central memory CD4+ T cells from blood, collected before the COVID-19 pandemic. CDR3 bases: TGCGCCAGCACCCTAAGCGGGGGGGCCGCCTTGGATACGCAGTATTTT. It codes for CASTLSGGAALDTQYF.